This T cell receptor (beta chain) was sequenced for a study of T cells after yellow fever vaccination. About the study: Some fractions had low cell numbers, and these were prepared with SMART-Seq v4 Ultra Low Input.

General study results and limits: The CD4 compartment and the CD8 compartment contained a small share of clonotypes in common.

This CDR3 contains 18 residues. The V gene's germline CDR1 is SGHDT and CDR2 YYEEEE. V was trimmed by 1 base and J by 3 bases, leaving 17 bases between them. This clonotype was counted ten times or more. Its antigen remains unknown. TCRdb fed the 5' RACE reads into MiXCR, producing one record per CDR3 protein. The sample lists around 46,000 distinct CDR3 sequences, 7.4% occurring once. This TCR was sampled from a man aged 18 to 29 who received the YFV17D yellow fever vaccine. This rearrangement joins TRBV5-6 to TRBJ2-6, with a possible D match to TRBD1 (5 bases). The sample in question was CD8+ T cells sorted from PBMCs, obtained approximately 15 days after the first yellow fever vaccination. The CDR3 here is CASSLLGRVGIGANVLTF. The CDR3 DNA reads TGTGCCAGCAGCTTGCTAGGCAGGGTGGGAATTGGGGCCAACGTCCTGACTTTC. The full variable domain, its missing parts supplied by reference TRBV5-6 and TRBJ2-6, is DAGVTQSPTHLIKTRGQQVTLRCSPKSGHDTVSWYQQALGQGPQFIFQYYEEEERQRGNFPDRFSGHQFPNYSSELNVNALLLGDSALYLCASSLLGRVGIGANVLTFGAGSRLTVL.